This TCR beta chain was recovered during a study of molecular identifiers for immune sequencing clone quantification (dated by TCRdb to about 2018). Broadly, across the study: For a replicate experiment, RNA from around 20,000 or 100,000 naive CD8 T cells was divided into five aliquots, of which four were sequenced. This methods study benchmarked molecular-identifier clustering-based TCR repertoire sequencing (MIDCIRS) and TCR RNA copy counting, using CD8 T cells to do so.

Details on this clonotype: Its antigen remains unidentified. No per-base quality is available; no much larger clone lies one base away.

Libraries of naive CD8 T cells were generated from around 20,000 to 1,000,000 sorted cells, with 10%, 30% or 50% of the purified RNA used. Naive CD8 T cells, defined as CD8+CD4-CCR7+CD45RA+, were FACS-sorted into RLT Plus buffer on a BD FACSAria II. Detection sensitivity was tested by spiking Jurkat RNA equal to approximately 9 TCR copies' worth into samples containing roughly 19,000-1,100,000 naive CD8 T cells. Enrichment of CD8 T cells was performed with RosetteSep CD8+ T Cell Enrichment Cocktail and Ficoll-Paque, after which ACK red cell lysis was carried out. V is reduced by 0 bases and J by 3 bases, leaving a spacing of 9 bases between them. CDR1 DFQATT and CDR2 SNEGSKA were looked up in the germline V gene (reference sequence). From its cysteine to its phenylalanine, the CDR3 spans 13 amino acids. Only CDR3 DNA remains: 39 bases, in frame from the first base. Overall study outcomes, separate from this receptor: Approximately 3.1 recovered TCR RNA copies per cell were obtained by modeling, versus roughly 9.7 by digital PCR, implying a capture efficiency of 25% to 30%. Highly expanded clone sizes could be underestimated if identical TCR molecules share a barcode. Spiked-in Jurkat TCR RNA equal to a single cell's worth was reported to be detectable even within one million naive CD8 T cells. In CMV-specific effector cells, over 99% of molecules were held by clones above 20 RNA copies, whereas under 1% of molecules were held by such clones in naive cells. When barcode sub-clustering was not used, chimeric consensus sequences inflated TCR diversity, with chimeras reaching as high as 47%. Spiked-in Jurkat TCR RNA (around eleven copies' worth), which is not part of the donor repertoire, was contained in the naive libraries.

The method behind the library was PCR. The sequencer was an Illumina HiSeq 4000. Preparation of bulk TCR libraries followed a previously described approach, with the TCR primers listed in Table S5. Total RNA was purified with the Qiagen AllPrep DNA/RNA kit. Before any analysis, reads coming from multiple sequencing runs of the same library were combined into one pool. The paper's data handling went like this. Reads were retained only if the reads had an exact TCR constant sequence, and the retained reads were trimmed to 150 nt and grouped according to their 12-nt molecular barcodes. Reads in each barcode group were sub-clustered using a 15% Levenshtein threshold, and a quality-weighted consensus sequence was built for each RNA molecule. Non-functional sequences were filtered out, along with any lower-count sequence sitting one edit away from another sequence. Based on fitting two negative binomial distributions, any barcode sub-cluster with under 20% of the maximum read count was discarded. Clones were called with MiXCR by TCRdb after fastp trimmed the public reads at Q25, and only in-frame beta chains were retained. A single entry per CDR3 protein holds the most common genes and DNA from its merged rows. V and J calls and clone size were set by TCRdb, not the authors. The sample includes about 320,000 distinct CDR3 sequences, with about 20% observed a single time. Approximately 0.83% of the sample is taken by the ten largest.

This TCR derives from a human donor in good health. Some libraries in this study had Jurkat cell RNA spiked in. The chain couples TRBV20-1 to TRBJ2-7; tentative D gene TRBD2, with 5 bases matching. Sequenced material: naive CD8+ T cells from blood, with Jurkat cell RNA spiked in. This specimen's cell subset or site label, interpreted: FACS-sorted CD8+CD4-CCR7+CD45RA+ naive T cells. The DNA reads TGCAGTGCTAGAGAGGTAGCGAGCTACGAGCAGTACTTC. The encoded protein is CSAREVASYEQYF.